Below are 19 T cell receptor beta chains sequenced from a single sample in a study of cytomegalovirus exposure and HLA in healthy donors. Here immunoSEQ multiplex PCR was the method, and the copy in TCRdb shows in-frame clones only, minus some. The sample includes some 240,000 clones, over 80% of them seen just once. The sample was PBMCs. Receptor source: a woman aged 18-29 years in good health and CMV-seronegative.

The rearrangement links TRBV29-1 to TRBJ1-1, with 7 nucleotides matching TRBD1. The CDR3 covers 13 residues. The V gene's germline CDR1 is SQVTM and CDR2 ANQGSEA. V shed 4 bases and J 1 base; nucleotides not matched to a gene: 3. In DNA form, the CDR3 reads TGCAGCGTTGGAGGGGGCCAGAACACTGAAGCTTTCTTT. It encodes CSVGGGQNTEAFF.

This chain links TRBV18 with TRBJ1-5, with 9 bases aligning to TRBD1. Trimming took 1 base from V and 2 from J; bases not matched to a gene: 12. Germline V lookup: CDR1 KGHSH, CDR2 LQKENI. The CDR3 runs 19 residues. The CDR3 DNA reads TGTGCCAGCTCACCACGACCTGGGACAGGGAGTCGGGGCAATCAGCCCCAGCATTTT. Translated: CASSPRPGTGSRGNQPQHF.

V gene TRBV7-9 combines with J gene TRBJ2-7; no reliable D call. The V end lost 3 bases, the J end lost 0 bases, and 0 bases lay between the germline ends. This CDR3 is 11 amino acids long. CDR1 SEHNR and CDR2 FQNEAQ come from the germline V gene (reference sequence). The CDR3 loop reads CASSFSYEQYF. CDR3 nucleotide sequence: TGTGCCAGCAGCTTCTCCTACGAGCAGTACTTC.

The chain employs TRBV6-6 and TRBJ2-3; 7 bases are shared with TRBD2. In germline, CDR1 is MNHNY, CDR2 SVGAGI (reference sequence). There are 13 residues in the CDR3. V was pared by 8 bases and J by 0 bases, with 2 bases of the junction left unmatched. CDR3 in amino acids: CASRGGSTDTQYF. CDR3 DNA sequence: TGTGCCAGCCGCGGGGGAAGCACAGATACGCAGTATTTT.

This chain joins TRBV20-1 and TRBJ2-5, with D hard to call. The CDR3 is 11 residues long. Trimming stripped 5 bases from V and 2 bases from J, with 6 bases between. Per germline, CDR1 DFQATT and CDR2 SNEGSKA (reference sequence). The CDR3 loop is CSAQTQETQYF. The CDR3 nucleotides are TGCAGTGCTCAGACACAAGAGACCCAGTACTTC.

The chain links TRBV29-1 to TRBJ1-3, with D unresolved. With 4 bases removed from V and 4 bases from J, the gap between germline ends came to 11 bases. The CDR3 sequence is 13 residues long. The germline CDR1 and CDR2 sequences are SQVTM and ANQGSEA. CDR3 amino acids: CSVAGSIGNTIYF. The CDR3 DNA is TGCAGCGTTGCGGGGTCAATAGGAAACACCATATATTTT.

This rearrangement joins TRBV6-5 to TRBJ1-1; D is unclear. Trimming cost V 6 bases and J 11 bases, with 16 bases left between them. This CDR3 is 12 amino acids long. The germline V gene has CDR1 MNHEY and CDR2 SVGAGI. The CDR3 region is CASRPEGGKAFF. The CDR3 DNA is TGTGCCAGCAGACCTGAGGGAGGGAAGGCTTTCTTT.

This rearrangement joins TRBV28 to TRBJ2-7, with 7 bases fitting TRBD2. This CDR3 is built from 15 residues. Trimming took 6 bases from V and 7 from J; bases not matched to a gene: 15. CDR1 MDHEN and CDR2 SYDVKM come from the germline V gene. CDR3 nucleotide sequence: TGTGCCAGCAGCTTGAGCGGGACGGTCGCCCGAGAGCAGTACTTC. Its translation: CASSLSGTVAREQYF.

The chain couples TRBV2 to TRBJ1-3, with D tentatively TRBD1 (5 bases). This CDR3 has 13 residues. The V end was cut by 6 bases, the J end by 8 bases, with 14 bases between. Germline V lookup: CDR1 SNHLY, CDR2 FYNNEI. CDR3 region: CASSQEDRYTIYF. The CDR3 DNA reads TGTGCCAGCAGCCAAGAAGACAGATACACCATATATTTT.

The rearrangement uses TRBV19 and TRBJ1-5; D is perhaps TRBD1 (6 bases). The length of the CDR3 is 12 residues. From germline, CDR1 is LNHDA and CDR2 SQIVND (reference sequence). V dropped 11 bases and J dropped 7 bases, with 15 bases sitting between them. The CDR3 sequence is CAGGGAGQPQHF. The CDR3 DNA is TGTGCCGGTGGGGGGGCAGGACAGCCCCAGCATTTT. Supplemented by reference TRBV19 and TRBJ1-5, the full variable domain reads DGGITQSPKYLFRKEGQNVTLSCEQNLNHDAMYWYRQDPGQGLRLIYYSQIVNDFQKGDIAEGYSVSREKKESFPLTVTSAQKNPTAFYLCAGGGAGQPQHFGDGTRLSIL.

This chain connects TRBV30 to TRBJ2-7, with TRBD2 matching over 7 bases. V trimming: 5 bases; J trimming: 6 bases; junction bases outside the gene matches: 7. The CDR3 contains 12 residues. Germline V gene sequence: CDR1 GTSNPN, CDR2 SVGIG (reference sequence). The CDR3 bases are TGTGCCTGGGGACCTAGCGGCCGCGAGCAGTACTTC. Protein product: CAWGPSGREQYF. Combining the CDR3 with reference TRBV30 and TRBJ2-7 gives the whole variable domain SQTIHQWPATLVQPVGSPLSLECTVEGTSNPNLYWYRQAAGRGLQLLFYSVGIGQISSEVPQNLSASRPQDRQFILSSKKLLLSDSGFYLCAWGPSGREQYFGPGTRLTVT.

As to this clone: The junction does not match germline at one end; this may be a read error. Written as DNA, the CDR3 is TGTGCCAGTACTTTGGACGGATCTGTCGCTGGAGACACCATATATTTT. Its protein is CASTLDGSVAGDTIYF. This chain joins TRBV19 and TRBJ1-3; D not resolved. Germline-derived CDR1 and CDR2 are LNHDA and SQIVND (reference sequence). The CDR3 covers 16 residues.

The chain employs TRBV2 and TRBJ1-2; D is unclear. The CDR3 is 13 amino acids. The V and J ends lost 6 bases and 1 base respectively, with 9 bases between them. Germline V gene data show CDR1 as SNHLY and CDR2 as FYNNEI. This CDR3 is CASSPDINYGYTF. The CDR3 nucleotides read TGTGCCAGCAGCCCAGACATTAACTATGGCTACACCTTC.

The chain is built from TRBV5-1 and TRBJ1-1; D unresolved. V was cut by 1 base and J by 0 bases, with 7 bases left in between. Per the germline V gene, CDR1 is SGHRS and CDR2 is YFSETQ. This CDR3 has 14 amino acids. The CDR3 DNA reads as TGCGCCAGCAGCTTGAGGTCCATGAACACTGAAGCTTTCTTT. It encodes CASSLRSMNTEAFF.

The chain recombines TRBV29-1 with TRBJ2-7; a possible D gene is TRBD2 (6 bases). The germline V and J ends were trimmed by 2 bases and 6 bases, with 14 bases remaining between them. The length of the CDR3 is 13 residues. CDR1 SQVTM and CDR2 ANQGSEA come from the germline V gene. The CDR3 sequence: CSVESGMGGEQYF. The CDR3 DNA sequence: TGCAGCGTTGAATCCGGCATGGGGGGCGAGCAGTACTTC.

The chain employs TRBV7-9 and TRBJ2-5; possibly TRBD2 for D (5 bases). V lost 7 bases and J lost 2, with 17 bases in between. Germline lookup yields CDR1 SEHNR and CDR2 FQNEAQ (reference sequence). CDR3 size: 15 residues. CDR3 loop: CASNNPGMGQETQYF. In DNA form, the CDR3 reads TGTGCCAGCAACAATCCGGGAATGGGGCAAGAGACCCAGTACTTC.

V is TRBV2 and J is TRBJ2-5; 7 bases match TRBD1. The CDR3 loop spans 15 amino acids. V lost 3 bases and J lost 2; bases outside the gene matches: 6. The V gene's germline CDR1 is SNHLY and CDR2 FYNNEI. In DNA form, the CDR3 reads TGTGCCAGCAGTGATGGACAGGTCGGACAAGAGACCCAGTACTTC. It yields the protein CASSDGQVGQETQYF.

The rearrangement joins TRBV5-1 to TRBJ1-2, with D uncertain. CDR1 SGHRS and CDR2 YFSETQ come from the germline V gene. This CDR3 spans 14 amino acids. V dropped 0 bases and J dropped 0 bases, with 6 bases sitting between them. For the CDR3, the DNA is TGCGCCAGCAGCTTGGGGCAAGCTAACTATGGCTACACCTTC. Translation: CASSLGQANYGYTF.

This clone has more than one count but fewer than ten. The V and J genes are TRBV2 and TRBJ1-2, with TRBD1 as a possible D gene (5 bases). With 0 bases removed from V and 4 bases from J, the gap between germline ends came to 6 bases. In germline, CDR1 is SNHLY, CDR2 FYNNEI. The CDR3 covers 13 residues. The CDR3: CASSEARAYGYTF. The CDR3 DNA is TGTGCCAGCAGTGAAGCCAGGGCCTATGGCTACACCTTC.